One and the same sample provided the 18 T cell receptor beta chains below, sequenced in a study of control samples from healthy donors and cancer patients. This table comes from immunoSEQ multiplex PCR, and its TCRdb copy is limited to in-frame clones, with some not included. The sample yields about 160,000 clones, approximately 90% seen once. Sequencing was performed on blood. These TCRs come from a woman between 25 and 40 years old in good health.

V and J are TRBV28 and TRBJ2-2; the D gene is possibly TRBD1 (5 bases). The length of the CDR3 is 12 residues. Germline V gene sequence: CDR1 MDHEN, CDR2 SYDVKM. V shed 5 bases and J shed 7 bases, with 8 bases lying between them. CDR3 residues: CASSRGIGELFF. The CDR3 nucleotides read TGTGCCAGCAGTAGGGGAATCGGGGAGCTGTTTTTT.

V usage is TRBV5-1 and J usage is TRBJ2-7, with no clear D. CDR1 is SGHRS and CDR2 is YFSETQ in the germline V gene. V was shortened by 4 bases and J by 3 bases, with 14 bases between the two germline ends. This CDR3 has 14 residues. CDR3 sequence: CASSPGGINYEQYF. The CDR3 DNA follows: TGCGCCAGCAGCCCTGGCGGCATCAACTACGAGCAGTACTTC.

This clone was found once. The chain carries TRBV7-9 and TRBJ2-7; 8 bases fit TRBD2. The CDR3 runs 15 residues. Trimming at V came to 5 bases and at J to 0 bases, leaving 6 bases not matched to a gene. CDR1 SEHNR and CDR2 FQNEAQ come from the germline V gene (reference sequence). The CDR3: CASSPIAGHSYEQYF. CDR3 sequence (DNA): TGTGCCAGCAGCCCTATAGCGGGGCACTCCTACGAGCAGTACTTC. Variable domain in full (rest from reference TRBV7-9 and TRBJ2-7): DTGVSQNPRHKITKRGQNVTFRCDPISEHNRLYWYRQTLGQGPEFLTYFQNEAQLEKSRLLSDRFSAERPKGSFSTLEIQRTEQGDSAMYLCASSPIAGHSYEQYFGPGTRLTVT.

The rearrangement joins TRBV4-1 to TRBJ2-3; 11 bases are shared with TRBD1. After removal of 1 base from V and 3 bases from J, the junction contained 6 bases not matched to a gene. The CDR3 sequence is 17 residues long. CDR1 MGHRA and CDR2 YSYEKL come from the germline V gene. The CDR3 loop reads CASSQVPGQGETDTQYF. The DNA of the CDR3 is TGCGCCAGCAGCCAAGTCCCGGGACAGGGGGAAACAGATACGCAGTATTTT.

The chain joins TRBV28 to TRBJ2-7, with D perhaps matching TRBD2 (6 bases). Germline V gene sequence: CDR1 MDHEN, CDR2 SYDVKM. Trimming removed 7 bases from V and 2 bases from J, with 9 bases in between. The CDR3 has 12 residues. Here the CDR3 DNA reads TGTGCCAGCACCGGGAGTGCCTACGAGCAGTACTTC. Protein sequence: CASTGSAYEQYF.

In this sample, this clone turned up once. This rearrangement joins TRBV28 to TRBJ2-7; possible D gene TRBD2, 5 bases. The CDR3 length is 13 residues. V lost 3 bases and J 4 bases, leaving 10 bases between the germline ends. Germline V gene lookup returns CDR1 MDHEN and CDR2 SYDVKM. The CDR3 loop is CASSFGLSYEQYF. In DNA form, the CDR3 reads TGTGCCAGCAGTTTTGGACTTAGTTACGAGCAGTACTTC.

CDR3 region: CASSSGTSYEQYF. Here the CDR3 DNA reads TGTGCCAGCAGCTCGGGGACGTCCTACGAGCAGTACTTC. The gene calls are TRBV5-6 and TRBJ2-7; D may match TRBD1 or TRBD2 (5 bases each). Per germline, CDR1 SGHDT and CDR2 YYEEEE. The CDR3 is made up of 13 amino acids. The ends were cut back, 3 bases at V and 1 base at J, with 8 bases in the middle.

This clone has a single count. The chain recombines TRBV29-1 with TRBJ2-1; D is possibly TRBD2 (6 bases). CDR3 length: 13 amino acids. Germline CDR1 is SQVTM and CDR2 is ANQGSEA. V was pared by 5 bases and J by 3 bases, with 11 bases between. The CDR3: CSVSGSDYNEQFF. In nucleotides, the CDR3 is TGCAGCGTTTCCGGGAGTGACTACAATGAGCAGTTCTTC.

This clone has more than one count but fewer than ten. This sequence joins TRBV7-9 and TRBJ2-5; D not resolved. Trimming took 6 bases from V and 7 from J, leaving 12 bases between them. The CDR3 extends over 12 amino acids. CDR1 is SEHNR and CDR2 is FQNEAQ in the germline V gene (reference sequence). Here the CDR3 reads CASSSSWGTQYF. DNA for the CDR3: TGTGCCAGCAGTTCTTCATGGGGGACCCAGTACTTC.

V gene TRBV28 combines with J gene TRBJ1-2, with D maybe TRBD1 (6 bases). Germline-derived CDR1 and CDR2 are MDHEN and SYDVKM. Trimming removed 5 bases from V and 4 bases from J, with 14 bases in between. The CDR3 is 14 residues long. The CDR3 here is CASSPGHNLYGYTF. CDR3 sequence (DNA): TGTGCCAGCAGTCCGGGACACAACCTCTATGGCTACACCTTC.

The chain combines TRBV6-5 with TRBJ2-1, with D perhaps matching TRBD1 (6 bases). Germline lookup yields CDR1 MNHEY and CDR2 SVGAGI. Trimming took 2 bases from V and 4 from J, leaving 12 bases between them. CDR3 size: 15 residues. This CDR3 reads CASSYKGVEYNEQFF. In nucleotides, the CDR3 is TGTGCCAGCAGTTACAAGGGGGTGGAATACAATGAGCAGTTCTTC.

This chain joins TRBV5-6 and TRBJ1-2; D is unclear. The CDR3 runs to 14 residues. The germline V gene has CDR1 SGHDT and CDR2 YYEEEE. V was trimmed by 1 base and J by 5 bases, leaving 12 bases between them. The CDR3 DNA follows: TGTGCCAGCAGCTTGTCCCATAAGGGTTATGGCTACACCTTC. It translates to CASSLSHKGYGYTF.

The DNA of the CDR3 is TGTGCCAGCGGAGGGGCCAGCATCACAGATACGCAGTATTTT. It yields the protein CASGGASITDTQYF. V gene TRBV11-2 combines with J gene TRBJ2-3; weak D call: TRBD2 (6 bases). Trimming removed 8 bases at V and 2 bases at J, with 14 bases between. This CDR3 contains 14 residues. Germline V gives CDR1 SGHAT, CDR2 FQNNGV.

CDR3 DNA: TGTGCCAGCAGTTCATCCCTTCTAGCGGGAGGTAACACAGATACGCAGTATTTT. Translation: CASSSSLLAGGNTDTQYF. The rearrangement links TRBV28 to TRBJ2-3, with 11 bases lining up with TRBD2. V lost 4 bases to trimming and J lost 2 bases; unmatched junction nucleotides: 11. This CDR3 contains 18 residues. Germline loops: CDR1 MDHEN, CDR2 SYDVKM.

V usage is TRBV4-1 and J usage is TRBJ1-2, with D perhaps matching TRBD1 (6 bases). The length of the CDR3 is 16 residues. Germline assignment: CDR1 MGHRA and CDR2 YSYEKL. Trimming left V 1 base short and J 7 bases short, with 19 bases between. The CDR3 loop reads CASSQGLDSSLVGYTF. The CDR3 nucleotides read TGCGCCAGCAGCCAAGGGTTGGACAGTAGCCTTGTTGGCTACACCTTC.

The DNA of the CDR3 is TGTGCCAGCAGCCCCTGGACTAGCGGAGGGTCCACCGGGGAGCTGTTTTTT. Its translation is CASSPWTSGGSTGELFF. The V call is TRBV9, the J call TRBJ2-2; 10 nucleotides match TRBD2. Unmatched junction bases numbered 10, after V lost 4 bases and J lost 4 bases. This CDR3 has 17 amino acids. Per the germline V gene, CDR1 is SGDLS and CDR2 is YYNGEE.

This clone was detected only once. The chain combines TRBV28 with TRBJ1-2, with no clear D. Germline V gene sequence: CDR1 MDHEN, CDR2 SYDVKM. The CDR3 has 13 amino acids. The ends were cut back, 2 bases at V and 4 bases at J, with 8 bases in the middle. Here the CDR3 DNA reads TGTGCCAGCAGTTTACGTCAGCCCTATGGCTACACCTTC. It codes for CASSLRQPYGYTF.

The V gene is TRBV6-2 or TRBV6-3, the J gene TRBJ2-5; weak D call: TRBD2 (6 bases). The germline V gene has CDR1 MNHEY and CDR2 SVGEGT. The CDR3 runs to 14 residues. V lost 8 bases and J 1 base, leaving 14 bases between the germline ends. The CDR3 coding sequence is TGTGCCAGCGGCCACAGCGGGCCCCAAGAGACCCAGTACTTC. This gives the protein CASGHSGPQETQYF.